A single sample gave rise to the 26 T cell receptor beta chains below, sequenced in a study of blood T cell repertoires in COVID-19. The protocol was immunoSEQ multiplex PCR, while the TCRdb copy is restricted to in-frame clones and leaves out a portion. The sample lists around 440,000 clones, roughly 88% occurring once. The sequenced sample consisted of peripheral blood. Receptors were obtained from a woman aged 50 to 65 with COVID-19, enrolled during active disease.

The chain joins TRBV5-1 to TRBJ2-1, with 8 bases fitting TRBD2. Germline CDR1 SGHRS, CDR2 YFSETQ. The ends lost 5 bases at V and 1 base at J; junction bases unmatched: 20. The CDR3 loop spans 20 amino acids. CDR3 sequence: CASSLLPGYSGGVSYNEQFF. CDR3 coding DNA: TGCGCCAGCAGTCTCCTACCTGGGTACAGCGGGGGTGTTTCCTACAATGAGCAGTTCTTC.

The CDR3 here is CASSLLRGRNTEAFF. The CDR3 DNA reads TGTGCCAGCAGTCTTTTAAGAGGCAGGAACACTGAAGCTTTCTTT. The chain joins TRBV7-2 to TRBJ1-1; no firm D call. From germline, CDR1 is SGHTA and CDR2 FQGNSA. Deletions cut 6 bases from V and 1 base from J, with 15 bases between. The CDR3 runs 15 residues.

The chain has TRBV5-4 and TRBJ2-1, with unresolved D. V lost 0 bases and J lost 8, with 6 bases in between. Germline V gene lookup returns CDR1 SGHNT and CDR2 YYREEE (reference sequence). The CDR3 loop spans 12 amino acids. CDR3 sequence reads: CASSLALDEQFF. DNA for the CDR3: TGTGCCAGCAGCTTGGCTCTTGATGAGCAGTTCTTC.

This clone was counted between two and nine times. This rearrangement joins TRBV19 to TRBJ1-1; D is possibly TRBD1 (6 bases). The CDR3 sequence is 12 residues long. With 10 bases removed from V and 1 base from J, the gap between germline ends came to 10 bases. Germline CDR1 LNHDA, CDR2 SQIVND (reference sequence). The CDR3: CATLTGNTEAFF. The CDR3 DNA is TGTGCCACACTGACAGGGAACACTGAAGCTTTCTTT.

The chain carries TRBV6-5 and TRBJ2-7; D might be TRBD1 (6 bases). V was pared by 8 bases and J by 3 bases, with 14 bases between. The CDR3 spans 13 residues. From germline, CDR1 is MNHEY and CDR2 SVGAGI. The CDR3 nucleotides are TGTGCCAGCCAACAGGGACGGCACTACGAGCAGTACTTC. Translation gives CASQQGRHYEQYF.

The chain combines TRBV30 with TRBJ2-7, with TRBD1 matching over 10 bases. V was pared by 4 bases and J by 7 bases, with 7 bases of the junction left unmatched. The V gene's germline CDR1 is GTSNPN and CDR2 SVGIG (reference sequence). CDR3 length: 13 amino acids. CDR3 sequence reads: CAWTAGTGDEQYF. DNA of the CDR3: TGTGCCTGGACCGCCGGGACAGGGGATGAGCAGTACTTC.

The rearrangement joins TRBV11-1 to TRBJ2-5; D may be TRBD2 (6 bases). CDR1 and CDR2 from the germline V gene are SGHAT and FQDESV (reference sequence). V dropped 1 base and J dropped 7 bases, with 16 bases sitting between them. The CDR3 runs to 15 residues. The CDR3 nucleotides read TGTGCCAGCAGCTTAGGATTGCGGGGCGGACGGACCCAGTACTTC. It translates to CASSLGLRGGRTQYF.

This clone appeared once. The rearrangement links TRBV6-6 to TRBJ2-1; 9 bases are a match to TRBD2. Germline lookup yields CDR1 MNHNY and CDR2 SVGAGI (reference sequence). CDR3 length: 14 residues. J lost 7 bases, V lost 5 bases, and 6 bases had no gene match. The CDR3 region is CASSARGGGNEQFF. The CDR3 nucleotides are TGTGCCAGCAGTGCGCGGGGGGGCGGAAATGAGCAGTTCTTC.

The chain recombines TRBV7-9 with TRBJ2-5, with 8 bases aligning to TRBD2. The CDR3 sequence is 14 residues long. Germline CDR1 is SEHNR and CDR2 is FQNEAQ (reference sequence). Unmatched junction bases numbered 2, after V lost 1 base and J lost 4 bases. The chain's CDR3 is CASSLGLAGETQYF. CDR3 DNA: TGTGCCAGCAGCTTAGGTCTAGCGGGAGAGACCCAGTACTTC.

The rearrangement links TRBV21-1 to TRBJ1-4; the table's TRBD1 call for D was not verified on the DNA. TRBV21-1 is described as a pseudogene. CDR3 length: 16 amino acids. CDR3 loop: CASSRRSDRRNEKLFF. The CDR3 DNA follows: TGTGCCAGCAGCAGACGCTCGGACAGGAGAAATGAAAAACTGTTTTTT.

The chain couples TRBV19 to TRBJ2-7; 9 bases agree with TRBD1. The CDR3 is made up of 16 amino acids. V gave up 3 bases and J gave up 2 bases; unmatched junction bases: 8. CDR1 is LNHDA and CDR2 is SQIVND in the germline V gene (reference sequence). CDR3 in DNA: TGTGCCAGTAGTATTTGGGGGACAGGGAGACCCTACGAGCAGTACTTC. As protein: CASSIWGTGRPYEQYF.

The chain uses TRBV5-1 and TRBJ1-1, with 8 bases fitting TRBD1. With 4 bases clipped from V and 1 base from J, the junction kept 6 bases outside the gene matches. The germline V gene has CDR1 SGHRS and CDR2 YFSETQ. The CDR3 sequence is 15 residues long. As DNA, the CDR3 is TGCGCCAGCAGCCCCTTGACAGGGGCGAACACTGAAGCTTTCTTT. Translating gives CASSPLTGANTEAFF.

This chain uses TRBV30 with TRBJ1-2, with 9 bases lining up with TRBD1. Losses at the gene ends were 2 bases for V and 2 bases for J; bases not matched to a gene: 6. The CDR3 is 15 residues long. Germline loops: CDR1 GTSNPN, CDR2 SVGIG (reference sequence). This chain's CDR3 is CAWSPDRGTNYGYTF. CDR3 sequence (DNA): TGTGCCTGGAGTCCGGACAGGGGAACCAACTATGGCTACACCTTC.

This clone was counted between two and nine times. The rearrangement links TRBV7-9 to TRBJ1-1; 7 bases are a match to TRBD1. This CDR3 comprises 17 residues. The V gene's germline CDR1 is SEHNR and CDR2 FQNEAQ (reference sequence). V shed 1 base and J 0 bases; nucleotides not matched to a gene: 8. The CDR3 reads CASSLGGTDSMNTEAFF. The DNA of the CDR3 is TGTGCCAGCAGCTTAGGCGGGACAGATTCCATGAACACTGAAGCTTTCTTT.

The CDR3 region is CASIESLPAQPQHF. CDR3 nucleotide sequence: TGTGCCAGCATTGAGAGTCTCCCCGCTCAGCCCCAGCATTTT. The genes are TRBV28 and TRBJ1-5; D call uncertain. This CDR3 contains 14 residues. V lost 7 bases, J lost 6 bases, and 16 bases lay in between. Germline V gives CDR1 MDHEN, CDR2 SYDVKM.

The CDR3 coding sequence is TGCGCCAGCAGCCAAGAATTTTGGGCAGCCCTTTATGGCTACACCTTC. This codes for CASSQEFWAALYGYTF. The J gene is TRBJ1-2, the V gene TRBV4-1, with D hard to call. This CDR3 contains 16 residues. Germline V gene sequence: CDR1 MGHRA, CDR2 YSYEKL. Trimming cost V 0 bases and J 5 bases, with 16 bases left between them.

CDR3 region: CASSPDSSNQPQHF. The CDR3 DNA is TGTGCCAGCAGCCCGGACAGCTCCAATCAGCCCCAGCATTTT. V gene TRBV5-4 combines with J gene TRBJ1-5; D may be TRBD1 (6 bases). This CDR3 spans 14 amino acids. The germline V gene encodes CDR1 SGHNT and CDR2 YYREEE (reference sequence). The V and J ends lost 4 bases and 3 bases respectively, with 11 bases between them.

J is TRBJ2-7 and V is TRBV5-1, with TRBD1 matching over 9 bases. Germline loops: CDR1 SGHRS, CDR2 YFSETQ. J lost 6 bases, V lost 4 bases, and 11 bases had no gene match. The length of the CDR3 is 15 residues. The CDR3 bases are TGCGCCAGCAGCAGGGAACCGGGACAGGGTCGCGAGCAGTACTTC. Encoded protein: CASSREPGQGREQYF.

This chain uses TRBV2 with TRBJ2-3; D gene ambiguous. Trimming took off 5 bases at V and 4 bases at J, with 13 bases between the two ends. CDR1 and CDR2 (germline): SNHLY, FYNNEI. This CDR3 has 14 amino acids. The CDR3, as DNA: TGTGCCAGCAGTTCCCTTGCGATTTCAGATACGCAGTATTTT. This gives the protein CASSSLAISDTQYF. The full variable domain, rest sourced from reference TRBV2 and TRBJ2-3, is EPEVTQTPSHQVTQMGQEVILRCVPISNHLYFYWYRQILGQKVEFLVSFYNNEISEKSEIFDDQFSVERPDGSNFTLKIRSTKLEDSAMYFCASSSLAISDTQYFGPGTRLTVL.

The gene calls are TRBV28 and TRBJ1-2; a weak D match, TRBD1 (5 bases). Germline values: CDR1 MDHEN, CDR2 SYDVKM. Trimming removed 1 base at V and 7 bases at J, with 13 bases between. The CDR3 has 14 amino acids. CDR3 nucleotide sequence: TGTGCCAGCAGTTTATCAGGGCTCTTCGGTGGCTACACCTTC. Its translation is CASSLSGLFGGYTF.

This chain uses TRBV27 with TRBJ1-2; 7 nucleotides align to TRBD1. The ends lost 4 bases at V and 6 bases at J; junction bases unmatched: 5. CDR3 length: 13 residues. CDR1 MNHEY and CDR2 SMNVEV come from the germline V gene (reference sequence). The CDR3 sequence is CASSSGQVNGYTF. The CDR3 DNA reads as TGTGCCAGCAGTTCTGGACAGGTGAATGGCTACACCTTC.

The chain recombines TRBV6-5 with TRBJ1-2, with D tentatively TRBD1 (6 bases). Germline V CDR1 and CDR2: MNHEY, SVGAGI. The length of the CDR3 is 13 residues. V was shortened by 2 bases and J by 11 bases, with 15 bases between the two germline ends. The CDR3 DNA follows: TGTGCCAGCAGTTACGGGTTCGAGGGACATTACACCTTC. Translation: CASSYGFEGHYTF.

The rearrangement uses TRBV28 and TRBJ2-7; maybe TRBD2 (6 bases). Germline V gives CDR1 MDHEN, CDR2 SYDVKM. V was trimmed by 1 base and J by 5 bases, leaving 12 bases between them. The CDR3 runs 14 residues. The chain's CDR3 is CASSLFQGGDEQYF. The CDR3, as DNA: TGTGCCAGCAGTTTATTTCAGGGCGGGGACGAGCAGTACTTC.

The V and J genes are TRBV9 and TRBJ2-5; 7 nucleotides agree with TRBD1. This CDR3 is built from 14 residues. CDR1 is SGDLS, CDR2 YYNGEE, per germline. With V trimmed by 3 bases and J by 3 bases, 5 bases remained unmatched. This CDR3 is CASSGRTGKETQYF. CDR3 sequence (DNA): TGTGCCAGCAGCGGACGGACAGGAAAAGAGACCCAGTACTTC.

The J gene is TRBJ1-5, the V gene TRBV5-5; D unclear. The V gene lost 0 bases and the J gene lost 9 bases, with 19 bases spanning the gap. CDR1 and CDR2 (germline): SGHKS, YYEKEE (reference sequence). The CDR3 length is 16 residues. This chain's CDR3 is CASSLEARGNLGPQHF. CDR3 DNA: TGTGCCAGCAGCTTGGAGGCACGGGGTAACTTAGGGCCCCAGCATTTT.

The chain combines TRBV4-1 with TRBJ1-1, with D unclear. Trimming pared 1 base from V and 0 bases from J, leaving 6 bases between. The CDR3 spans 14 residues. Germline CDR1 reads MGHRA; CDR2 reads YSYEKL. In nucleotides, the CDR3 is TGCGCCAGCAGCCAAGTTCGGGTGAACACTGAAGCTTTCTTT. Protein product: CASSQVRVNTEAFF.